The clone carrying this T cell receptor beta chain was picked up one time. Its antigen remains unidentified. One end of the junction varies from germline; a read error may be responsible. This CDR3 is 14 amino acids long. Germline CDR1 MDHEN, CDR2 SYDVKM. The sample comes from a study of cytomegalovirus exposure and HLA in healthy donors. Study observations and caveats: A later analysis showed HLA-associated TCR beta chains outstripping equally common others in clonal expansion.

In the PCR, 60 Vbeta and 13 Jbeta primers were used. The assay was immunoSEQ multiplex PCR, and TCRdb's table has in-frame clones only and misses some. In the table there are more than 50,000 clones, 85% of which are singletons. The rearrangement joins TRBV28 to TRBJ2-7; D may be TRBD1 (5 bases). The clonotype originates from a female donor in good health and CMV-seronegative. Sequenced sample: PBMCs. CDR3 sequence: CASLGDGGTYGQYF. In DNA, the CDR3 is TGTGCCAGTCTAGGGGATGGCGGAACCTACGGGCAGTACTTC.